One sample yielded the 21 T cell receptor beta chains listed below, sequenced in a study of blood T cell repertoires in COVID-19. Profiled with immunoSEQ multiplex PCR; TCRdb holds only in-frame clones, not every one. The sample gives hundreds of thousands of clones, roughly 90% of which show up once; approximately 10% is in the top ten. Material for sequencing was peripheral blood. These receptors were obtained from a woman aged 25 to 45 with COVID-19, enrolled during active disease.

The V gene is TRBV3-1 (or the pseudogene TRBV3-2), the J gene TRBJ1-5; 7 positions agree with TRBD1. V gave up 6 bases and J gave up 6 bases; unmatched junction bases: 8. The CDR3 runs 14 residues. The V gene's germline CDR1 is LGHDT and CDR2 YNNKEL (reference sequence). CDR3 sequence: CASSHTGASQPQHF. For the CDR3, the DNA is TGTGCCAGCAGTCATACAGGGGCGAGTCAGCCCCAGCATTTT.

This chain joins TRBV5-4 and TRBJ2-7; possible D gene TRBD2, 7 bases. The CDR3 has 14 residues. Deletions cut 0 bases from V and 5 bases from J, with 12 bases between. Germline CDR1 is SGHNT and CDR2 is YYREEE (reference sequence). The CDR3 DNA reads as TGTGCCAGCAGCTTGGAGGGGGGGGCGGACGAGCAGTACTTC. This gives the protein CASSLEGGADEQYF.

In this sample, this clone turned up a few times. This sequence joins TRBV5-1 and TRBJ1-1; possibly TRBD1 for D (5 bases). CDR3 size: 18 residues. Trimming took off 0 bases at V and 4 bases at J, with 22 bases between the two ends. Looked up from germline, CDR1 is SGHRS and CDR2 is YFSETQ. The DNA of the CDR3 is TGCGCCAGCAGCTTGGTAAGCAGAGTATCCGTAGGGGTCACTGAAGCTTTCTTT. This translates into CASSLVSRVSVGVTEAFF.

This clone came up a few times. The chain joins TRBV18 to TRBJ1-2, with 7 bases fitting TRBD1. CDR1 and CDR2 (germline): KGHSH, LQKENI. The length of the CDR3 is 15 residues. Germline trimming cut 3 bases from V and 2 bases from J; bases unmatched to any gene: 6. The CDR3 nucleotides read TGTGCCAGCTCACCTGGACAGGCCGGGAACTATGGCTACACCTTC. Translation: CASSPGQAGNYGYTF.

This chain uses TRBV4-1 with TRBJ1-1; possible D gene TRBD1, 5 bases. Trimming shortened V by 0 bases and J by 6 bases, and 11 bases separated the two germline ends. The germline gives CDR1 MGHRA, CDR2 YSYEKL. The CDR3 is 14 residues long. The CDR3 DNA follows: TGCGCCAGCAGCCAAGATCCGACAGTTCCTGAAGCTTTCTTT. Translation gives CASSQDPTVPEAFF.

The chain joins TRBV29-1 to TRBJ2-3, with D possibly being TRBD1 (10 bases). The CDR3 has 18 residues. The germline V gene has CDR1 SQVTM and CDR2 ANQGSEA. V was trimmed by 6 bases and J by 5 bases, leaving 30 bases between them. CDR3 bases: TGCAGCGTCCACGACAGGGGGCATGGCGGGAGGGGGATAGATACGCAGTATTTT. It specifies CSVHDRGHGGRGIDTQYF.

The chain links TRBV5-1 to TRBJ1-4, with TRBD1 matching over 9 bases. This CDR3 region has 21 residues. Germline V lookup: CDR1 SGHRS, CDR2 YFSETQ. The V segment lost 1 base and the J segment 4 bases; nucleotides outside the gene matches: 20. CDR3 DNA sequence: TGCGCCAGCAGCTTGCCCCACTGGGACAGGGACCAATCTCGATTTAATGAAAAACTGTTTTTT. It is translated as CASSLPHWDRDQSRFNEKLFF. Based on the CDR3 plus reference TRBV5-1 and TRBJ1-4, the full variable domain is KAGVTQTPRYLIKTRGQQVTLSCSPISGHRSVSWYQQTPGQGLQFLFEYFSETQRNKGNFPGRFSGRQFSNSRSEMNVSTLELGDSALYLCASSLPHWDRDQSRFNEKLFFGSGTQLSVL.

This clone showed up just a few times. The rearrangement joins TRBV4-2 to TRBJ1-1, with 10 bases fitting TRBD1. Trimming took 3 bases from V and 9 from J; bases not matched to a gene: 7. The CDR3 length is 14 residues. The germline gives CDR1 LGHNA, CDR2 YNFKEQ. CDR3: CASSHPRTGGKAFF. The CDR3 coding sequence is TGTGCCAGCAGCCACCCAAGGACAGGGGGAAAAGCTTTCTTT.

The gene calls are TRBV6-4 and TRBJ2-7; D gene unclear. Trimming left V 2 bases short and J 3 bases short, with 20 bases between. CDR3 length: 17 residues. The germline CDR1 and CDR2 sequences are MRHNA and SNTAGT. DNA for the CDR3: TGTGCCAGCAGTGACCCACCCCCTCGACTCTTCTGCTACGAGCAGTACTTC. It encodes CASSDPPPRLFCYEQYF.

The chain uses TRBV6-2 or TRBV6-3 and TRBJ2-7; 7 bases line up with TRBD1. V trimming: 0 bases; J trimming: 0 bases; junction bases outside the gene matches: 8. Germline V gene data show CDR1 as MNHEY and CDR2 as SVGEGT. The CDR3 has 17 residues. CDR3 nucleotide sequence: TGTGCCAGCAGTTACTCGGGCTGGCAGGGGGTCTCCTACGAGCAGTACTTC. Translation: CASSYSGWQGVSYEQYF.

The chain couples TRBV5-1 to TRBJ2-7; 13 bases line up with TRBD2. Germline-derived CDR1 and CDR2 are SGHRS and YFSETQ. V lost 5 bases to trimming and J lost 4 bases; unmatched junction nucleotides: 3. The CDR3 has 14 amino acids. CDR3: CASRGLAGRYEQYF. The CDR3 coding sequence is TGCGCCAGCAGGGGACTAGCGGGAAGGTACGAGCAGTACTTC. Using reference TRBV5-1 and TRBJ2-7 for the parts outside the CDR3, the full variable domain is KAGVTQTPRYLIKTRGQQVTLSCSPISGHRSVSWYQQTPGQGLQFLFEYFSETQRNKGNFPGRFSGRQFSNSRSEMNVSTLELGDSALYLCASRGLAGRYEQYFGPGTRLTVT.

The gene calls are TRBV7-2 and TRBJ2-2, with TRBD2 identical over 12 bases. Losses at the gene ends were 4 bases for V and 7 bases for J; bases not matched to a gene: 4. This CDR3 comprises 15 residues. The germline gives CDR1 SGHTA, CDR2 FQGNSA. The CDR3 sequence is CASSSRLAGDGELFF. CDR3 bases: TGTGCCAGCAGCTCGCGACTAGCGGGAGACGGGGAGCTGTTTTTT.

This chain joins TRBV6-6 and TRBJ2-5; 7 bases fit TRBD1. J gave up 2 bases and V 5 bases, and 14 bases lay outside the gene matches. Germline V gene lookup returns CDR1 MNHNY and CDR2 SVGAGI (reference sequence). There are 17 residues in the CDR3. For the CDR3, the DNA is TGTGCCAGCAGTCAGCTTACAGGGGTCGGCCGACAAGAGACCCAGTACTTC. Translated: CASSQLTGVGRQETQYF.

The chain is built from TRBV5-6 and TRBJ1-1; maybe TRBD1 (5 bases). The length of the CDR3 is 15 residues. The V end was cut by 3 bases, the J end by 10 bases, with 22 bases between. In germline, CDR1 is SGHDT, CDR2 YYEEEE. The DNA of the CDR3 is TGTGCCAGCAGCTGGAGGGGAGCTATAAACCGAAGAGCTTTCTTT. This encodes CASSWRGAINRRAFF. Variable domain in full (rest from reference TRBV5-6 and TRBJ1-1): DAGVTQSPTHLIKTRGQQVTLRCSPKSGHDTVSWYQQALGQGPQFIFQYYEEEERQRGNFPDRFSGHQFPNYSSELNVNALLLGDSALYLCASSWRGAINRRAFFGQGTRLTVV.

The V call is TRBV6-5, the J call TRBJ2-7; 7 bases line up with TRBD1. The length of the CDR3 is 12 residues. Per the germline V gene, CDR1 is MNHEY and CDR2 is SVGAGI. V trimming: 9 bases; J trimming: 3 bases; junction bases outside the gene matches: 5. The CDR3 nucleotides read TGTGCCAGTCAATACAGGGGCTACGAGCAGTACTTC. Its protein is CASQYRGYEQYF.

V usage is TRBV5-6 and J usage is TRBJ2-7; maybe TRBD2 (6 bases). The germline V gene has CDR1 SGHDT and CDR2 YYEEEE. The V end was cut by 2 bases, the J end by 0 bases, with 9 bases between. This CDR3 is 14 amino acids long. CDR3 sequence reads: CASSFGDSSYEQYF. DNA of the CDR3: TGTGCCAGCAGCTTCGGGGACTCCTCCTACGAGCAGTACTTC. Together with reference TRBV5-6 and TRBJ2-7, the CDR3 gives the full variable domain: DAGVTQSPTHLIKTRGQQVTLRCSPKSGHDTVSWYQQALGQGPQFIFQYYEEEERQRGNFPDRFSGHQFPNYSSELNVNALLLGDSALYLCASSFGDSSYEQYFGPGTRLTVT.

The chain has TRBV5-1 and TRBJ1-1; 7 bases are shared with TRBD1. CDR1 SGHRS and CDR2 YFSETQ come from the germline V gene. The CDR3 consists of 14 residues. J lost 0 bases, V lost 4 bases, and 3 bases had no gene match. The CDR3 here is CASSGDRVNTEAFF. CDR3 nucleotides: TGCGCCAGCAGCGGTGACAGGGTGAACACTGAAGCTTTCTTT.

The J gene is TRBJ2-1, the V gene TRBV28; 10 bases match TRBD2. This CDR3 has 15 residues. Germline CDR1 MDHEN, CDR2 SYDVKM. V lost 5 bases and J lost 4; bases outside the gene matches: 5. CDR3 DNA sequence: TGTGCCAGCAGTCGAGGACTAGCGGATTACAATGAGCAGTTCTTC. Its translation: CASSRGLADYNEQFF.

The chain couples TRBV11-1 to TRBJ2-3; perhaps TRBD2 as D (5 bases). V shed 1 base and J shed 4 bases, with 6 bases lying between them. In germline, CDR1 is SGHAT, CDR2 FQDESV (reference sequence). The length of the CDR3 is 13 residues. CDR3 coding DNA: TGTGCCAGCAGCTTAGGAGCGGCAGATACGCAGTATTTT. Amino acid sequence: CASSLGAADTQYF. Complete variable domain (other parts from reference TRBV11-1 and TRBJ2-3): EAEVAQSPRYKITEKSQAVAFWCDPISGHATLYWYRQILGQGPELLVQFQDESVVDDSQLPKDRFSAERLKGVDSTLKIQPAELGDSAMYLCASSLGAADTQYFGPGTRLTVL.

This chain connects TRBV6-5 to TRBJ2-7; perhaps TRBD2 as D (6 bases). This CDR3 is 14 amino acids long. CDR1 is MNHEY, CDR2 SVGAGI, per germline. V was trimmed by 8 bases and J by 0 bases, leaving 14 bases between them. The CDR3 reads CASGRPSSSYEQYF. The CDR3 nucleotides are TGTGCCAGCGGGAGGCCATCAAGCTCCTACGAGCAGTACTTC.

This clone appeared a single time. The V call is TRBV28, the J call TRBJ2-7; 9 bases line up with TRBD2. With V trimmed by 4 bases and J by 4 bases, 2 bases remained unmatched. The CDR3 extends over 13 amino acids. Germline CDR1 is MDHEN and CDR2 is SYDVKM. Here the CDR3 DNA reads TGTGCCAGCAGTTATCTAGCGGGATACGAGCAGTACTTC. This sequence encodes CASSYLAGYEQYF.